These T cell receptor beta chains were read from a single sample in a study of blood T cell repertoires in COVID-19. TCRdb's table, derived via immunoSEQ multiplex PCR, lists solely in-frame clones and lacks some. The sample lists more than 150,000 clones, about four fifths occurring once. The sequenced sample consisted of peripheral blood. The receptors stem from a woman aged 80 or older with acute or convalescent COVID-19. Both conserved end residues are part of each CDR3. The D gene is left open where the match is weak. Not all rows give a size; the values are once, few, many and, for expanded clones, a class.

cdr3_aa cdr3_nt clone_size d_call j_call v_call
CASSYRRGQGGTEAFF TGTGCCAGCAGTTACCGGAGGGGACAGGGTGGCACTGAAGCTTTCTTT - TRBD1 TRBJ1-1 TRBV6-5
CAWRRGRAFF TGTGCCTGGAGACGGGGGAGGGCTTTCTTT - - TRBJ1-1 TRBV30
CASSTRQNSPLHF TGTGCCAGCAGCACCCGACAGAATTCACCCCTCCACTTT few - TRBJ1-6 TRBV7-2
CASSQWESGNQPQHF TGCGCCAGCAGCCAATGGGAGTCGGGCAATCAGCCCCAGCATTTT - - TRBJ1-5 TRBV4-1
CASSVAGGPNEKLFF TGCGCCAGCAGCGTAGCCGGGGGACCCAATGAAAAACTGTTTTTT - - TRBJ1-4 TRBV5-1
CASSQGAVGNQPQHF TGTGCCAGCAGCCAAGGGGCAGTAGGCAATCAGCCCCAGCATTTT - - TRBJ1-5 TRBV3-1/TRBV3-2
CASSLAQVETQYF TGTGCCAGCAGCTTAGCGCAGGTAGAGACCCAGTACTTC - - TRBJ2-5 TRBV7-2
CASSPRGLETQYF TGTGCCAGCAGCCCCAGGGGGCTGGAGACCCAGTACTTC - TRBD1 TRBJ2-5 TRBV5-4
CASSAPPRAGFGNQPQHF TGTGCCAGTAGTGCCCCCCCTCGAGCAGGGTTCGGCAATCAGCCCCAGCATTTT - - TRBJ1-5 TRBV19
CASSPFTFNYGYTF TGTGCCAGCAGCCCTTTTACTTTTAACTATGGCTACACCTTC - - TRBJ1-2 TRBV3-1/TRBV3-2
CASSSYPSGGGYNEQFF TGCGCCAGCAGCTCATACCCTAGCGGGGGCGGATACAATGAGCAGTTCTTC once TRBD2 TRBJ2-1 TRBV5-1
CASRPPGQGMEAFF TGTGCCAGCAGGCCCCCGGGACAGGGGATGGAGGCTTTCTTT few TRBD1 TRBJ1-1 TRBV28
CASSLGDYYNEQFF TGCGCCAGCAGCTTAGGGGACTACTACAATGAGCAGTTCTTC - TRBD2 TRBJ2-1 TRBV5-1
CSVDVTGPSNEQFF TGCAGCGTTGACGTCACAGGACCCTCCAATGAGCAGTTCTTC - - TRBJ2-1 TRBV29-1
CAWSRDRASQPQHF TGTGCCTGGAGTCGGGACAGGGCTAGTCAGCCCCAGCATTTT - TRBD1 TRBJ1-5 TRBV30
CAWSGDRAGDTEAFF TGTGCCTGGAGTGGGGACAGGGCAGGGGACACTGAAGCTTTCTTT - TRBD1 TRBJ1-1 TRBV30
CASSPGLADYEQYF TGCGCCAGCAGCCCGGGACTAGCTGACTACGAGCAGTACTTC - TRBD2 TRBJ2-7 TRBV5-1
CASSLAGVLANYGYTF TGTGCCAGCAGCTTGGCTGGGGTCCTAGCCAACTATGGCTACACCTTC - - TRBJ1-2 TRBV5-4
CASSVQETQYF TGTGCCAGCAGTGTACAAGAGACCCAGTACTTC - - TRBJ2-5 TRBV28
CASSPRGALAGGTQYF TGTGCCAGCAGCCCGCGGGGCGCCCTAGCGGGGGGGACGCAGTATTTT - TRBD2 TRBJ2-3 TRBV11-3
CASIGGREVGTEAFF TGTGCCAGCATCGGCGGGAGGGAAGTAGGCACTGAAGCTTTCTTT once - TRBJ1-1 TRBV5-5
CASRKTSGEYTDTQYF TGTGCCAGCCGAAAAACTAGCGGGGAATACACAGATACGCAGTATTTT - TRBD2 TRBJ2-3 TRBV6-6
CASSRDSPGSYEQYF TGTGCCAGTAGTCGGGACTCACCCGGTTCCTACGAGCAGTACTTC - - TRBJ2-7 TRBV19
CASRHWTDSYGYTF TGTGCCAGCAGACATTGGACAGATAGCTATGGCTACACCTTC once - TRBJ1-2 TRBV3-1/TRBV3-2
CASSSNPLVFKRLFF TGTGCCAGCAGCTCGAATCCATTAGTATTTAAGAGACTGTTTTTT - - TRBJ1-4 TRBV5-8
CSAGGSGNTIYF TGCAGCGCCGGGGGCTCTGGAAACACCATATATTTT - - TRBJ1-3 TRBV29-1
CASSLANSNTEAFF TGCGCCAGCAGCTTGGCCAATTCGAACACTGAAGCTTTCTTT - - TRBJ1-1 TRBV5-1
CASRVTSGSLETQYF TGTGCCAGTAGGGTGACTAGCGGGAGTTTGGAGACCCAGTACTTC - TRBD2 TRBJ2-5 TRBV19
CASSLSSGPTDTQYF TGTGCCAGCAGCTTATCTAGCGGGCCTACAGATACGCAGTATTTT - TRBD2 TRBJ2-3 TRBV5-6
CASSPRRAGADNYGYTF TGTGCCAGCAGCCCTCGTCGAGCTGGGGCTGATAACTATGGCTACACCTTC once - TRBJ1-2 TRBV3-1/TRBV3-2
CASSPSGGNTGELFF TGTGCCAGCAGCCCTAGCGGGGGGAACACCGGGGAGCTGTTTTTT - TRBD2 TRBJ2-2 TRBV5-5
CASSQWQAGNTIYF TGTGCCAGCAGCCAATGGCAGGCTGGAAACACCATATATTTT once - TRBJ1-3 TRBV16
CATSGLAGGPNGGELFF TGTGCCACCAGTGGACTAGCGGGAGGGCCGAACGGCGGGGAGCTGTTTTTT once TRBD2 TRBJ2-2 TRBV24-1
CSVGTSGSYEQYF TGCAGCGTCGGGACTAGCGGCTCCTACGAGCAGTACTTC - TRBD2 TRBJ2-7 TRBV29-1
CASSLTSGSPDTQYF TGTGCCAGCAGCTTAACTAGCGGGAGTCCAGATACGCAGTATTTT many TRBD2 TRBJ2-3 TRBV11-2
CASRQGIDYGYTF TGTGCCAGCAGGCAGGGGATCGACTATGGCTACACCTTC - - TRBJ1-2 TRBV6-5
CASSWTGSTQPQHF TGTGCCAGCAGTTGGACAGGGTCGACTCAGCCCCAGCATTTT - TRBD1 TRBJ1-5 TRBV6-5
CASSLVSLAGYNEQFF TGTGCCAGCAGCTTAGTTTCTCTAGCAGGCTACAATGAGCAGTTCTTC once - TRBJ2-1 TRBV11-2
CASSDQVYNSPLHF TGTGCCAGCAGCGACCAGGTCTATAATTCACCCCTCCACTTT - - TRBJ1-6 TRBV9
CASSLRTGSASVNYGYTF TGCGCCAGCAGCTTACGCACAGGGAGCGCGAGTGTTAACTATGGCTACACCTTC many - TRBJ1-2 TRBV5-1
CASSMLPGSRGAFF TGTGCCAGTAGTATGCTTCCAGGGTCAAGGGGAGCTTTCTTT once - TRBJ1-1 TRBV19
CASSTGTGSEKLFF TGTGCCAGCTCAACCGGGACAGGGAGCGAAAAACTGTTTTTT - TRBD1 TRBJ1-4 TRBV18
CASSWGRGGYYEQYF TGTGCCAGCAGCTGGGGAAGGGGGGGGTACTACGAGCAGTACTTC - - TRBJ2-7 TRBV7-2
CASSLSYRVRQETQYF TGTGCCAGCAGCCTGAGCTATCGGGTTCGGCAAGAGACCCAGTACTTC once - TRBJ2-5 TRBV27
CASSNGQGLTEAFF TGTGCCAGCAGCAACGGACAGGGTTTGACTGAAGCTTTCTTT - TRBD1 TRBJ1-1 TRBV11-2
CASSLGQGARETQYF TGTGCCAGCAGCCTCGGACAGGGGGCGAGGGAGACCCAGTACTTC - TRBD1 TRBJ2-5 TRBV5-4
CASSQDQGNQPQHF TGCGCCAGCAGCCAAGACCAGGGTAATCAGCCCCAGCATTTT - - TRBJ1-5 TRBV4-1
CASSVTGGRGEQYF TGTGCCAGCAGTGTGACAGGGGGCAGAGGCGAGCAGTACTTC - TRBD1 TRBJ2-7 TRBV2
CASSRTAAGTYEQYF TGTGCCAGCAGCCGCACGGCAGCCGGGACCTACGAGCAGTACTTC few - TRBJ2-7 TRBV7-2
CASSLLPGTANTGELFF TGTGCCAGCAGCCTACTGCCCGGGACAGCGAACACCGGGGAGCTGTTTTTT - TRBD1 TRBJ2-2 TRBV14
CASSLGDSSTGELFF TGCGCCAGCAGCTTGGGGGACTCCTCCACCGGGGAGCTGTTTTTT few - TRBJ2-2 TRBV5-1
CASSLVAGAMSGELFF TGCGCCAGCAGCTTGGTCGCGGGGGCGATGTCCGGGGAGCTGTTTTTT - - TRBJ2-2 TRBV5-1